This TCR beta chain is from a study of T-cell memory formation after mild COVID-19. TCRdb called the 5' RACE reads again in MiXCR, with one record for every CDR3 protein. This repertoire shows roughly 28,000 distinct CDR3 sequences, around 12% found once; its top ten account for about 15%. By share, this clonotype counts as medium-sized. The V end lost 0 bases, the J end lost 0 bases, and 8 bases lay between the germline ends. The CDR3 loop spans 14 amino acids. CDR1 DFQATT and CDR2 SNEGSKA come from the germline V gene (reference sequence). The sample consisted of PBMCs or a T cell subset sorted from them (not recorded which). The chain employs TRBV20-1 and TRBJ1-1; D remains ambiguous. The origin of this receptor is an adult woman who had mild COVID-19 (a few samples of this study predate the infection). Cell type and time point are not known. The CDR3 bases are TGCAGTGCTAGAGACCCCGGGATGAACACTGAAGCTTTCTTT. Residues: CSARDPGMNTEAFF.